The TCR beta chain described here comes from a study of T cells in Graves' hyperthyroidism and ophthalmopathy (dated by TCRdb to between 2018 and 2021). Notes on the research overall: Peripheral blood was sampled at the time of initial diagnosis, prior to any treatment. To identify TCR V-J signatures that set the groups apart, the researchers used a discovery cohort of about a hundred patients, made up of about 44 with Graves' ophthalmopathy and about 60 with stable Graves' hyperthyroidism. Prospective prediction of ophthalmopathy was tested in an independent validation cohort of 18 to 20 hyperthyroidism patients and 17 patients who later progressed to ophthalmopathy. For training and testing, the 100 patients in the discovery cohort were randomly divided in a 7:3 ratio. In six Graves' hyperthyroidism patients, the study also compared T-cell repertoires from thyroid tissue with T-cell repertoires from blood. After blood sampling, hyperthyroidism patients were treated with methimazole at a starting dose of 30 mg daily, and ophthalmopathy patients were treated with high-dose intravenous methylprednisolone. TCR Vbeta CDR3 sequencing of 135 peripheral blood samples (over 40 ophthalmopathy, roughly 74 hyperthyroidism and roughly 17 progressor patients) is reported in the paper.

TCR beta CDR3 regions were amplified from RNA transcripts. The TCR CDR3 was subjected to a first round of RT-PCR using the HTBI primer set and the Qiagen OneStep RT-PCR kit. Libraries were constructed in a second round of multiplex PCR, after which size selection and purification were performed. Libraries were sequenced paired-end with 100 bp reads on an Illumina HiSeq2000. Regarding the original processing steps: SOAPnuke was used to process the raw data, removing reads that contained adapters or uncalled bases, had a mean Phred below 15, or lacked an exact match to the constant primer or identifier. High-quality paired reads were merged using COPE v1.2.5, and each unique nucleotide sequence was defined as a clonotype. Clonotypes were aligned to IMGT TRBV, TRBD and TRBJ reference segments using MiTCR v1.1. Analysis was restricted to V-J combinations with a frequency above 0.0001, which covered roughly 99% of repertoires. The TCS score was defined as the ratio of F50 (clonal expansion) to E x V (chaos), calculated using BLOSUM62-based TCRdist between CDR3 peptides within each V-J. Welch's t-statistics and random forest reduced fewer than 600 V-J features to around 14, which were used in a naive Bayes classifier (R e1071). TCRdb took the public reads, trimmed them with fastp at Q25, ran MiXCR for clone calling and kept in-frame beta chains. CDR3 protein duplicates are merged, each entry listing the most common genes and DNA. It is TCRdb's table, rather than the study itself, that gives the V and J calls and clone size. The sample table records more than 550,000 distinct CDR3 sequences; around a sixth of these occur just once. The biggest ten clones account for over 15% of the sample.

General findings and caveats noted by the study authors: During validation, the model predicted progression to ophthalmopathy a median of around 7 months ahead of onset, with around 70% sensitivity and about 75% specificity. A model built on a 13 V-J signature distinguished ophthalmopathy from stable hyperthyroidism, reaching about 88% sensitivity and around 81% specificity in cross-validation and 80%/75% in testing. Most expanded thyroid clonotypes (frequency above 0.001) were also detected in blood, a finding suggesting that blood repertoires may reflect thyroid immune responses. No statistical method was used to fix the sample size in advance, and group allocation was not hidden from the investigators.

Reading from cysteine to phenylalanine, the CDR3 counts 14 amino acids. Solely the CDR3 DNA is kept, with 42 bases framed from the first base. The trim is 7 bases for V and 6 bases for J, with a gap of 16 bases between the germline ends. This clonotype was counted at least ten times. The antigen it binds to is not known. No much larger clone is present one base from it, and per-base qualities are unavailable. Hyperthyroidism patients were newly diagnosed, with disease duration under 2 months, and aged 18 to 65 years. The study excluded patients with uncontrolled infections, other autoimmune diseases, pregnancy or lactation. Diagnoses were established on the basis of clinical symptoms, serum thyroxine and TRAb, thyroid ultrasound, and orbital computed tomography. Blood from progressor patients was collected at the time of first diagnosis with hyperthyroidism, before any ophthalmopathy symptoms had appeared. PBMCs were separated from under 11 ml of fresh peripheral blood using Ficoll-Paque density gradient centrifugation. Patients classed as progressors first received a Graves' hyperthyroidism diagnosis and then went on to develop ophthalmopathy during follow-up. Trizol reagent was used to extract total RNA, and RNA quality was then checked on an Agilent 2100 Bioanalyzer.

What was sequenced was blood. In this chain, TRBV12-3 or TRBV12-4 is recombined with TRBJ1-5, with TRBD1 as a weak D call on 5 bases. The sequence was collected from a woman aged 45-65 years with Graves' hyperthyroidism that later progressed to Graves' ophthalmopathy. Here is the DNA: TGTGCCAGCAACTCCCAGGGAGGGAGTCAGCCCCAGCATTTT. Translation gives CASNSQGGSQPQHF.